Sequencing of this T cell receptor (beta chain) was carried out in a study of T-cell reconstitution after alpha-beta-depleted transplantation in children. This clonotype was counted at least ten times. The trim removed 3 bases at V and 0 bases at J, leaving 10 bases unmatched. The germline V gene encodes CDR1 MNHEY and CDR2 SMNVEV (reference sequence). This CDR3 has 19 residues. Construction of the TCRbeta library involved unique molecular identifiers. TCRdb recomputed calls from the PCR reads with MiXCR, one row per CDR3 protein. The table shows more than 150,000 distinct CDR3 sequences, with over 5.5% occurring only once.

The receptor comes from a human donor who donated a stem cell graft to a child with Wiskott-Aldrich syndrome. This specimen was PBMCs from the stem cell graft donor, taken from the stem cell graft. The chain employs TRBV27 and TRBJ2-1; 11 bases agree with TRBD2. CDR3 nucleotides: TGTGCCAGCAGTTTCCTTCTTAGCGGGGGGGGTAGCTCCTACAATGAGCAGTTCTTC. Encoded protein: CASSFLLSGGGSSYNEQFF.